A single sample gave rise to the 13 T cell receptor beta chains below, sequenced in a study of a mutant IDH1 vaccine in newly diagnosed glioma. Antigens for these TCRs are unknown. Clones were sequenced by immunoSEQ multiplex PCR, and TCRdb holds only the in-frame ones, with some missing. The sample records about 68,000 clones, roughly 83% being singletons. Time point noted: week 35, safety follow-up. The vaccine gave 300 ug of a 20-mer mutant IDH1 peptide subcutaneously per dose. Material: PBMCs, obtained from a glioma patient whose treatment included an IDH1 peptide vaccine. The origin of the receptors is a man between 18 and 29 years old with glioma.

The chain joins TRBV7-9 to TRBJ2-7; D is uncertain. This CDR3 is built from 14 residues. The V end was cut by 7 bases, the J end by 0 bases, with 13 bases between. Germline V gene sequence: CDR1 SEHNR, CDR2 FQNEAQ (reference sequence). The CDR3 sequence is CASKQLPSSYEQYF. In nucleotides, the CDR3 is TGTGCCAGCAAACAGCTACCGAGCTCCTACGAGCAGTACTTC.

The chain couples TRBV27 to TRBJ2-2; D ambiguous. The CDR3 spans 16 residues. V was shortened by 2 bases and J by 3 bases, with 13 bases between the two germline ends. Germline loops: CDR1 MNHEY, CDR2 SMNVEV (reference sequence). The CDR3 here is CASSLGLNSYTGELFF. The CDR3 DNA sequence: TGTGCCAGCAGTTTAGGTTTAAACAGCTACACCGGGGAGCTGTTTTTT.

This clone was detected a few times. The chain has TRBV9 and TRBJ1-5; TRBD1 agrees at 10 bases. This CDR3 region has 14 residues. Germline V gene lookup returns CDR1 SGDLS and CDR2 YYNGEE. After removal of 2 bases from V and 5 bases from J, the junction contained 1 base not matched to a gene. The CDR3 sequence is CASSVGQGYQPQHF. As DNA, the CDR3 is TGTGCCAGCAGCGTGGGACAGGGGTATCAGCCCCAGCATTTT.

The chain uses TRBV13 and TRBJ1-1, with D perhaps matching TRBD1 (6 bases). Trimming took 5 bases from V and 5 from J, leaving 12 bases between them. The CDR3 consists of 13 residues. Looked up from germline, CDR1 is PRHDT and CDR2 is FYEKMQ (reference sequence). The CDR3 is CASSPTGKTEAFF. The CDR3 region has the DNA TGTGCCAGCAGCCCGACAGGAAAAACTGAAGCTTTCTTT.

In nucleotides, the CDR3 is TGCACCAGCAGCCAAGATACCCTGGGGCAACAGGGTGAGAAGAACACTGAAGCTTTCTTT. Translation: CTSSQDTLGQQGEKNTEAFF. This chain uses TRBV1 with TRBJ1-1; TRBD1, the table's D call, was not compared with the DNA. TRBV1 is recorded as a pseudogene. The CDR3 length is 20 residues.

The V and J genes are TRBV29-1 and TRBJ2-1; maybe TRBD2 (6 bases). There are 13 residues in the CDR3. V lost 0 bases and J lost 15, with 18 bases in between. Germline V gene sequence: CDR1 SQVTM, CDR2 ANQGSEA. The CDR3 DNA is TGCAGCGTTGAAGAACGGGGGACTGGCCCGGTGTTCTTC. It codes for CSVEERGTGPVFF.

The rearrangement joins TRBV9 to TRBJ2-5, with D perhaps being TRBD1 or TRBD2 (5 bases each). The CDR3 has 16 amino acids. V was cut by 0 bases and J by 1 base, with 13 bases left in between. Germline V lookup: CDR1 SGDLS, CDR2 YYNGEE. CDR3 protein: CASSVGSGSFQETQYF. As DNA, the CDR3 is TGTGCCAGCAGCGTAGGGTCAGGGAGTTTCCAAGAGACCCAGTACTTC.

The chain links TRBV6-5 to TRBJ2-2, with unresolved D. There are 14 residues in the CDR3. Germline V lookup: CDR1 MNHEY, CDR2 SVGAGI. CDR3 region: CGIKQRRNTGELFF. The CDR3 nucleotides are TGTGGGATAAAACAGCGAAGAAACACCGGGGAGCTGTTTTTT.

The chain links TRBV9 to TRBJ2-1; D gene ambiguous. In germline, CDR1 is SGDLS, CDR2 YYNGEE. The CDR3 spans 15 residues. V dropped 2 bases and J dropped 5 bases, with 14 bases sitting between them. CDR3 in DNA: TGTGCCAGCAGCGTGGGTCCGGAACGAAACAATGAGCAGTTCTTC. It codes for CASSVGPERNNEQFF.

This chain uses TRBV2 with TRBJ2-1, with 9 bases matching TRBD2. CDR1 and CDR2 (germline): SNHLY, FYNNEI. The CDR3 spans 17 residues. V dropped 1 base and J dropped 9; count of bases not matched to a gene: 13. The CDR3 DNA is TGTGCCAGCAGTGAAGTGAGGCTAGCGGGGACCCCCGGTGAGCAGTTCTTC. Translation gives CASSEVRLAGTPGEQFF. Filled out from reference TRBV2 and TRBJ2-1, the complete variable domain reads EPEVTQTPSHQVTQMGQEVILRCVPISNHLYFYWYRQILGQKVEFLVSFYNNEISEKSEIFDDQFSVERPDGSNFTLKIRSTKLEDSAMYFCASSEVRLAGTPGEQFFGPGTRLTVL.

The CDR3 is CAWKGFGNTIYF. The CDR3 DNA is TGTGCCTGGAAAGGATTCGGAAACACCATATATTTT. The chain recombines TRBV30 with TRBJ1-3; D uncertain. CDR3 length equals 12 residues. Germline V gene sequence: CDR1 GTSNPN, CDR2 SVGIG (reference sequence). The germline V and J ends were trimmed by 4 bases and 4 bases, with 8 bases remaining between them. Full variable domain (rest looked up from reference TRBV30 and TRBJ1-3): SQTIHQWPATLVQPVGSPLSLECTVEGTSNPNLYWYRQAAGRGLQLLFYSVGIGQISSEVPQNLSASRPQDRQFILSSKKLLLSDSGFYLCAWKGFGNTIYFGEGSWLTVV.

The CDR3 here is CASSLGGATNEKLFF. CDR3 nucleotides: TGCGCCAGCAGCTTGGGGGGGGCAACTAATGAAAAACTGTTTTTT. V usage is TRBV5-1 and J usage is TRBJ1-4; D perhaps matches TRBD1 (5 bases). Germline values: CDR1 SGHRS, CDR2 YFSETQ. V shed 0 bases and J shed 0 bases, with 6 bases lying between them. The length of the CDR3 is 15 residues.

The chain is built from TRBV5-4 and TRBJ1-2; TRBD1 is a possible D gene (5 bases). The CDR3 totals 14 residues. CDR1 and CDR2 (germline): SGHNT, YYREEE (reference sequence). The V and J ends lost 4 bases and 8 bases respectively, with 18 bases between them. CDR3 sequence: CASSLLRGGWGYTF. CDR3 coding DNA: TGTGCCAGCAGCCTTTTGAGGGGAGGATGGGGCTACACCTTC. The full variable domain, completed using reference TRBV5-4 and TRBJ1-2, is ETGVTQSPTHLIKTRGQQVTLRCSSQSGHNTVSWYQQALGQGPQFIFQYYREEENGRGNFPPRFSGLQFPNYSSELNVNALELDDSALYLCASSLLRGGWGYTFGSGTRLTVV.